This is a list of T cell receptor beta chains from one sample in a study of patients and donors after allogeneic stem cell transplantation. TCRdb itself ran the RT-PCR reads through MiXCR, one entry per CDR3 protein. The table includes about a million distinct CDR3 sequences, 18% detected once. Specimen: blood, either unsorted or a sorted T cell fraction (not recorded which). The origin of the receptors is a human donor who was either an allogeneic HSCT recipient or a stem cell or donor lymphocyte infusion donor (not recorded which). It is not recorded whose cells these are; they may come from a transplant donor. The CDR3 runs from the conserved cysteine through the conserved F or W. Fields, in order: clone size, V gene, J gene, D gene, CDR3 protein, CDR3 DNA. D genes are given only for firm matches. Clone size, where shown, is once, few, many, or a class for clones that have expanded.

clone_size: .
v_call: TRBV2
j_call: TRBJ2-7
d_call: TRBD2
cdr3_aa: CASSEVAGDGKQYF
cdr3_nt: TGTGCCAGCAGTGAAGTGGCGGGAGATGGCAAGCAGTACTTC

clone_size: .
v_call: TRBV15
j_call: TRBJ2-1
d_call: .
cdr3_aa: CATSMQGRNEQFF
cdr3_nt: TGTGCCACCAGCATGCAGGGACGCAATGAGCAGTTCTTC

clone_size: .
v_call: TRBV7-3
j_call: TRBJ2-5
d_call: .
cdr3_aa: CASSLQGGPETQYF
cdr3_nt: TGTGCCAGCAGCTTACAGGGGGGGCCAGAGACCCAGTACTTC

clone_size: .
v_call: TRBV15
j_call: TRBJ2-5
d_call: .
cdr3_aa: CATSEGMGGVETQYF
cdr3_nt: TGTGCCACCAGCGAGGGGATGGGGGGCGTAGAGACCCAGTACTTC

clone_size: few
v_call: TRBV10-3
j_call: TRBJ1-2
d_call: .
cdr3_aa: CATSPGGVNYGYTF
cdr3_nt: TGTGCCACTTCTCCTGGGGGTGTGAACTATGGCTACACCTTC

clone_size: few
v_call: TRBV6-1
j_call: TRBJ2-2
d_call: TRBD2
cdr3_aa: CASTLGTSGNTGELFF
cdr3_nt: TGTGCCAGCACCTTAGGGACTAGCGGGAACACCGGGGAGCTGTTTTTT

clone_size: many
v_call: TRBV12-3/TRBV12-4
j_call: TRBJ2-1
d_call: .
cdr3_aa: CASSLRGTHNEQFF
cdr3_nt: TGTGCCAGCAGTTTAAGGGGGACTCACAATGAGCAGTTCTTC

clone_size: .
v_call: TRBV6-1
j_call: TRBJ2-1
d_call: TRBD2
cdr3_aa: CASTREGAPYNEQFF
cdr3_nt: TGTGCCAGCACGCGGGAGGGAGCCCCCTACAATGAGCAGTTCTTC

clone_size: .
v_call: TRBV19
j_call: TRBJ2-7
d_call: .
cdr3_aa: CASSTEDRPSYEQYF
cdr3_nt: TGTGCCAGTAGTACCGAGGACAGACCTTCCTACGAGCAGTACTTC

clone_size: few
v_call: TRBV5-5
j_call: TRBJ1-1
d_call: .
cdr3_aa: CARGAEAFF
cdr3_nt: TGTGCCAGGGGGGCTGAAGCTTTCTTT

clone_size: many
v_call: TRBV28
j_call: TRBJ2-5
d_call: TRBD1
cdr3_aa: CASRDRQGSRQETQYF
cdr3_nt: TGTGCCAGCAGAGATAGACAGGGATCACGGCAAGAGACCCAGTACTTC

clone_size: many
v_call: TRBV10-3
j_call: TRBJ1-1
d_call: TRBD1
cdr3_aa: CATRGEDTEAFF
cdr3_nt: TGTGCCACCAGGGGGGAAGACACTGAAGCTTTCTTT

clone_size: .
v_call: TRBV2
j_call: TRBJ2-5
d_call: .
cdr3_aa: CASSASSGGGETQYF
cdr3_nt: TGTGCCAGCAGTGCATCTAGCGGAGGGGGGGAGACCCAGTACTTC

clone_size: few
v_call: TRBV20-1
j_call: TRBJ2-1
d_call: .
cdr3_aa: CSARVRATYNEQFF
cdr3_nt: TGCAGTGCTAGAGTAAGGGCAACCTACAATGAGCAGTTCTTC

clone_size: .
v_call: TRBV9
j_call: TRBJ2-7
d_call: TRBD2
cdr3_aa: CASSVAGDLYEQYF
cdr3_nt: TGTGCCAGCAGTGTAGCGGGGGATCTCTACGAGCAGTACTTC

clone_size: few
v_call: TRBV12-3/TRBV12-4
j_call: TRBJ2-3
d_call: TRBD2
cdr3_aa: CASRYSGTSTDTQYF
cdr3_nt: TGTGCCAGCAGATATAGCGGGACTAGCACAGATACGCAGTATTTT

clone_size: many
v_call: TRBV12-3/TRBV12-4
j_call: TRBJ2-7
d_call: TRBD2
cdr3_aa: CASSPLGRSGVHEQYF
cdr3_nt: TGTGCCAGCAGTCCTCTGGGTCGGAGCGGGGTCCACGAGCAGTACTTC

clone_size: .
v_call: TRBV12-3/TRBV12-4
j_call: TRBJ2-7
d_call: TRBD2
cdr3_aa: CASRRRGSSYEQYF
cdr3_nt: TGTGCCAGCAGAAGGCGGGGGAGCTCCTACGAGCAGTACTTC

clone_size: few
v_call: TRBV4-3
j_call: TRBJ1-1
d_call: .
cdr3_aa: CASSQKGQGTEAFF
cdr3_nt: TGCGCCAGCAGCCAGAAGGGTCAGGGAACTGAAGCTTTCTTT

clone_size: few
v_call: TRBV19
j_call: TRBJ2-1
d_call: .
cdr3_aa: CASSMRVAAYNEQFF
cdr3_nt: TGTGCCAGTAGTATGAGGGTAGCGGCCTACAATGAGCAGTTCTTC

clone_size: .
v_call: TRBV6-5
j_call: TRBJ2-3
d_call: .
cdr3_aa: CASSYVGTTDTQYF
cdr3_nt: TGTGCCAGCAGTTACGTGGGGACCACAGATACGCAGTATTTT

clone_size: .
v_call: TRBV6-2/TRBV6-3
j_call: TRBJ1-6
d_call: .
cdr3_aa: CASSPRPGDSPLHF
cdr3_nt: TGTGCCAGCAGTCCGAGACCGGGGGACTCACCCCTCCACTTT